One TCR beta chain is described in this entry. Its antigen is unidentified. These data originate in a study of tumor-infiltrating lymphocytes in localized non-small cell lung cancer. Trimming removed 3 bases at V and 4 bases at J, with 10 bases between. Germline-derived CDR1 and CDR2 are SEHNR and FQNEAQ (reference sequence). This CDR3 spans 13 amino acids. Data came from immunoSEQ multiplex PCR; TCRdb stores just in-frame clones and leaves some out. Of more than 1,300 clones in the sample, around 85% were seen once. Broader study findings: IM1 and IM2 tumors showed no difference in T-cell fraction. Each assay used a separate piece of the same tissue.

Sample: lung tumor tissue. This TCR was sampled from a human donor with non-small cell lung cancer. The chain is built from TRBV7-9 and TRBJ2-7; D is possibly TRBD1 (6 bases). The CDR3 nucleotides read TGTGCCAGCAGCTTTAGTACAGGGTACGAGCAGTACTTC. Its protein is CASSFSTGYEQYF.